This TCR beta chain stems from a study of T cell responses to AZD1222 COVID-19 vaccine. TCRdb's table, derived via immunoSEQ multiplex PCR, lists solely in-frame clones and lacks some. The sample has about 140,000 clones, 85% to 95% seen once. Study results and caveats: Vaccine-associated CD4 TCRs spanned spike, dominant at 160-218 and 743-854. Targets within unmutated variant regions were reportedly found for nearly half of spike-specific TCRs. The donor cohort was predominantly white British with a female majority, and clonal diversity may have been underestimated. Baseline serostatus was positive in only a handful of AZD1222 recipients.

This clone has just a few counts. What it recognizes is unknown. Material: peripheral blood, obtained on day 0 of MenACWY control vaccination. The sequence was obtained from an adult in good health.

The CDR3 reads CATSEGDSYNEQFF. The DNA of the CDR3 is TGTGCCACCAGTGAAGGGGATTCCTACAATGAGCAGTTCTTC. V usage is TRBV24-1 and J usage is TRBJ2-1; possible D gene TRBD1, 5 bases. The germline CDR1 and CDR2 sequences are KGHDR and SFDVKD. CDR3 length: 14 amino acids. Between the trimmed V and J ends, which lost 4 bases and 1 base, there was a span of 7 bases.